This T cell receptor (beta chain) stems from a study of blood T cell repertoires in COVID-19 (dated by TCRdb to the early 2020s). In terms of the full investigation: Samples from collaborators originated in the United States, Italy and Spain and spanned both the acute and convalescent phases of COVID-19. The repertoires were released in a freely available public database meant as a resource for research on the immune response to SARS-CoV-2. Samples were obtained from the ongoing ImmuneRACE study (first 160 participants) and from roughly 1,300 subjects provided by 6 global collaborators. Sample metadata almost always included a de-identified subject ID, COVID-19 status, age in years and sex. Where available, HLA class I and class II types were obtained from metadata supplied by the sample provider rather than from assay-based typing. The dataset comprised deeply sampled blood TCRbeta repertoires from subjects exposed to, actively infected with, or recovered from COVID-19. The prospective study material was composed of cDNA or gDNA derived from T cells, B-cell-depleted T cells, or PBMCs. Broader findings and caveats from the paper: The quantity of clinical and demographic metadata differed by source and by participant and was supplied without curation.

This clone was observed once. Its antigen target is currently unknown. Within one base of it there is no much larger clone, and no base qualities were kept. The immunoSEQ Assay, a bias-controlled multiplex PCR, was used to amplify TCRbeta CDR3 regions from genomic DNA. The study's processing was this. Nucleated cell counts per sample were estimated from amplification of reference gene primers within the assay. Sequence reads were collapsed and filtered to measure the absolute abundance of every unique TCRbeta CDR3 rearrangement. Productive Simpson clonality was computed per sample as the square root of Simpson's diversity index over productive rearrangements. The immuneACCESS repertoire file appears here via TCRdb, limited to in-frame rearrangements. These files lack a portion of the clones; in checked studies, under half of the deficit traces to unresolved V genes, and the cause of the others is not known. V, J and clone size were drawn from that table, and D and trimming were deduced from the DNA. The sample table lists 220,000 or so clones, approximately 90% of them with a count of one. Together, the top ten hold 0.87% of the sample.

Participants in the prospective study were aged roughly 18 to 89 years, lived in approximately 26 United States geographic areas, and enrolled through a virtual design. Cohort assignment in the prospective study relied on participant-reported clinical history from a screening survey and a study questionnaire. Exposed participants had been in contact with someone with a PCR-confirmed or clinician-diagnosed COVID-19 case within 2 weeks of study entry. Mobile phlebotomists in the prospective study collected whole blood, serum and a nasopharyngeal or oropharyngeal swab from every participant. Prospective study participants could optionally give additional blood draws and questionnaires over an approximately 2-month period. Before DNA extraction, prospective study blood samples were shipped either frozen or at room temperature. CDR1 and CDR2 are drawn from the germline V gene: KGHSH, LQKENI. Trimming removed 0 bases from V and 4 bases from J, leaving 8 bases between the germline ends. Inclusive of the bounding cysteine and phenylalanine, the CDR3 is 14 residues long. Only the CDR3 DNA stays, 42 bases, in frame from base 1.

The rearranged chain carries TRBV18 and TRBJ2-3; there is no confident call for the D gene. Material: PBMCs or T cells enriched from blood (not recorded which). This TCR was sampled from a man aged 50-59 years who had been exposed to COVID-19. The DNA sequence is TGTGCCAGCTCACCACCGTCTCTCCCAGATACGCAGTATTTT. It translates to CASSPPSLPDTQYF.